Shown below are 18 T cell receptor beta chains from a single sample sequenced in a study of cytomegalovirus exposure and HLA in healthy donors. PCR employed 60 Vbeta and 13 Jbeta primers. Produced via immunoSEQ multiplex PCR; TCRdb's table is partial and in-frame only. The sample holds 98,000 or so clones, 70% to 80% seen once. Sequenced material: PBMCs. These receptor sequences come from a female donor in good health and CMV-seronegative.

The chain recombines TRBV7-9 with TRBJ2-5, with D maybe TRBD2 (6 bases). CDR3 size: 13 residues. The V end was cut by 2 bases, the J end by 6 bases, with 10 bases between. Germline V gene data show CDR1 as SEHNR and CDR2 as FQNEAQ (reference sequence). CDR3 sequence (DNA): TGTGCCAGCAGCTTAATGACTAGTCAGACCCAGTACTTC. It encodes CASSLMTSQTQYF.

By proportion, this clone is medium-sized. The J gene is TRBJ1-6, the V gene TRBV6-5; TRBD1 might be the D (5 bases). The CDR3 consists of 14 residues. Germline V lookup: CDR1 MNHEY, CDR2 SVGAGI. V was clipped by 2 bases and J by 8 bases, with 10 bases between them. The CDR3 spells CASSYGARYSPLHF. The CDR3 DNA reads TGTGCCAGCAGTTACGGGGCGCGGTATTCACCCCTCCACTTT.

The chain uses TRBV6-6 and TRBJ2-7; tentative D call: TRBD2 (5 bases). Looked up from germline, CDR1 is MNHNY and CDR2 is SVGAGI (reference sequence). The V gene lost 6 bases and the J gene lost 2 bases, with 8 bases spanning the gap. The CDR3 is made up of 12 amino acids. CDR3 DNA sequence: TGTGCCAGCAGCTGGACTGCCTACGAGCAGTACTTC. Encoded protein: CASSWTAYEQYF.

The chain employs TRBV29-1 and TRBJ2-7, with a weak D call TRBD2 (5 bases). The CDR3 has 14 amino acids. The germline CDR1 and CDR2 sequences are SQVTM and ANQGSEA. V was shortened by 1 base and J by 2 bases, with 12 bases between the two germline ends. The CDR3 spells CSVEGAGNPYEQYF. The CDR3 nucleotides read TGCAGCGTTGAAGGGGCCGGGAACCCCTACGAGCAGTACTTC.

In regard to this clone: The junction departs from the called germline gene at one end, perhaps through a read error. The genes are TRBV7-2 and TRBJ2-5; TRBD2 aligns across 9 bases. The germline V gene has CDR1 SGHTA and CDR2 FQGNSA. The CDR3 loop spans 12 amino acids. The CDR3 sequence: CVSSGGYETQYF. CDR3 nucleotide sequence: TGTGTCAGCAGCGGGGGGTACGAGACCCAGTACTTC. The full variable domain, completed using reference TRBV7-2 and TRBJ2-5, is GAGVSQSPSNKVTEKGKDVELRCDPISGHTALYWYRQSLGQGLEFLIYFQGNSAPDKSGLPSDRFSAERTGGSVSTLTIQRTQQEDSAVYLCVSSGGYETQYFGPGTRLLVL.

The genes are TRBV28 and TRBJ2-4, with unresolved D. CDR1 is MDHEN, CDR2 SYDVKM, per germline. CDR3 length: 14 residues. Trimming shortened V by 2 bases and J by 2 bases, and 7 bases separated the two germline ends. The CDR3 DNA reads TGTGCCAGCAGTTTAGCAGGTACCAAAAACATTCAGTACTTC. This codes for CASSLAGTKNIQYF.

The chain carries TRBV6-5 and TRBJ2-2; D unresolved. The CDR3 runs 15 residues. The germline CDR1 and CDR2 sequences are MNHEY and SVGAGI. Trimming pared 0 bases from V and 0 bases from J, leaving 5 bases between. Written as DNA, the CDR3 is TGTGCCAGCAGTTACTCCGTTACGAACACCGGGGAGCTGTTTTTT. The encoded protein is CASSYSVTNTGELFF.

This chain joins TRBV18 and TRBJ1-3, with a possible D match to TRBD1 (6 bases). The CDR3 has 15 amino acids. CDR1 and CDR2 from the germline V gene are KGHSH and LQKENI. V lost 2 bases, J lost 0 bases, and 8 bases lay in between. CDR3 amino acids: CASSPTQGSGNTIYF. CDR3 nucleotide sequence: TGTGCCAGCTCACCAACACAGGGCTCTGGAAACACCATATATTTT.

Points on this clone: Other DNA sequences in the sample encode the same CDR3. The V call is TRBV10-3, the J call TRBJ2-6, with 12 bases aligning to TRBD1. Germline V CDR1 and CDR2: ENHRY, SYGVKD. V gave up 0 bases and J gave up 2 bases; unmatched junction bases: 2. This CDR3 has 18 residues. CDR3 nucleotide sequence: TGTGCCATCAGTGAGTCCCGGGACAGGGGGCCTGGGGCCAACGTCCTGACTTTC. Protein: CAISESRDRGPGANVLTF.

The DNA for the CDR3 is TGCAGCGTTGAATCCCGGGTCCAAAATGAGCAGTTCTTC. It specifies CSVESRVQNEQFF. The chain has TRBV29-1 and TRBJ2-1, with D hard to call. The CDR3 loop spans 13 amino acids. V shed 2 bases and J shed 7 bases, with 12 bases lying between them. Per germline, CDR1 SQVTM and CDR2 ANQGSEA.

This chain uses TRBV9 with TRBJ1-5; 10 nucleotides match TRBD1. Germline CDR1 SGDLS, CDR2 YYNGEE. This CDR3 has 13 residues. With V trimmed by 6 bases and J by 5 bases, 2 bases remained unmatched. The CDR3 DNA follows: TGTGCCAGCAACGGGACAGGGGATCAGCCCCAGCATTTT. This codes for CASNGTGDQPQHF. Together with reference TRBV9 and TRBJ1-5, the CDR3 gives the full variable domain: DSGVTQTPKHLITATGQRVTLRCSPRSGDLSVYWYQQSLDQGLQFLIQYYNGEERAKGNILERFSAQQFPDLHSELNLSSLELGDSALYFCASNGTGDQPQHFGDGTRLSIL.

The CDR3 spells CASRIDSNTGELFF. Written as DNA, the CDR3 is TGTGCCAGCAGGATAGACAGCAACACCGGGGAGCTGTTTTTT. V is TRBV6-5 and J is TRBJ2-2; possible D gene TRBD1, 5 bases. The V gene's germline CDR1 is MNHEY and CDR2 SVGAGI. The CDR3 sequence is 14 residues long. V dropped 6 bases and J dropped 2 bases, with 10 bases sitting between them.

The rearrangement joins TRBV19 to TRBJ2-1; possible D gene TRBD1, 5 bases. Trimming took 5 bases from V and 3 from J, leaving 32 bases between them. Germline V CDR1 and CDR2: LNHDA, SQIVND (reference sequence). The CDR3 sequence is 21 residues long. CDR3 amino acids: CASSRLVRGASFFYSYNEQFF. Written as DNA, the CDR3 is TGTGCCAGTAGTCGCCTCGTTAGGGGCGCGTCTTTTTTTTACAGCTACAATGAGCAGTTCTTC.

The rearrangement joins TRBV4-2 to TRBJ2-7; 7 bases match TRBD1. The CDR3 consists of 15 residues. Trimming removed 0 bases from V and 2 bases from J; junction bases left unmatched: 4. Germline assignment: CDR1 LGHNA and CDR2 YNFKEQ. The CDR3 protein is CASSQETGITYEQYF. Written as DNA, the CDR3 is TGTGCCAGCAGCCAAGAGACAGGGATAACCTACGAGCAGTACTTC.

V usage is TRBV10-1 and J usage is TRBJ2-2; the match to TRBD1 covers 8 bases. The CDR3 spans 12 residues. J was trimmed by 12 bases and V by 5 bases; bases with no gene match: 5. CDR1 and CDR2 (germline): WNHNN, SYGVQD (reference sequence). This CDR3 is CASSTGQGKLFF. CDR3 bases: TGCGCCAGCAGTACTGGACAGGGAAAGCTGTTTTTT.

The chain joins TRBV7-3 to TRBJ2-1; TRBD1 agrees at 10 bases. This CDR3 is built from 13 residues. The germline CDR1 and CDR2 sequences are SGHTA and FQGTGA. V dropped 1 base and J dropped 15; count of bases not matched to a gene: 6. CDR3 sequence reads: CASSLIPTGGLFF. In DNA form, the CDR3 reads TGTGCCAGCAGCTTAATTCCGACAGGGGGCTTGTTCTTC.

This clone was picked up one time. V is TRBV5-1 and J is TRBJ1-4; 9 bases map to TRBD1. The CDR3 totals 14 residues. Germline CDR1 and CDR2: SGHRS and YFSETQ. The V and J ends lost 4 bases and 5 bases, in that order; junction bases with no gene match: 3. CDR3 amino acids: CASSQGQGNEKLFF. The CDR3 nucleotides are TGCGCCAGCAGCCAGGGACAGGGAAATGAAAAACTGTTTTTT.

The CDR3 DNA reads TGTGCCAGCAGTCCGCCAGGTGGGGGGTTCGCCAAAAACATTCAGTACTTC. Protein: CASSPPGGGFAKNIQYF. The chain links TRBV28 to TRBJ2-4; perhaps TRBD2 as D (6 bases). This CDR3 region has 17 residues. Germline CDR1 and CDR2: MDHEN and SYDVKM. Between the trimmed V and J ends, which lost 5 bases and 1 base, there was a span of 18 bases.